This is a list of T cell receptor beta chains from one sample in a study of shared T cell receptors in the human thymus. Only in-frame clones appear in the TCRdb table, and some are missing; sequencing was by immunoSEQ multiplex PCR. The table records about 500,000 clones, about 80% of them present only once. These data are also associated with another study on human thymus T cells.

The sequencing sample was made of thymocytes. The receptors come from a boy under two years old with a congenital heart defect. Each CDR3 is given with its conserved first and last residue. A D gene is named only where the DNA matches it firmly. Size is omitted from some rows. Given values are once, few, many or a class for expanded clones.

D | J | V | size | DNA | CDR3
TRBD2 | TRBJ2-1 | TRBV30 | few | TGTGCCTGGAGTAGGACTAGCGGGAGGATTTACAATGAGCAGTTCTTC | CAWSRTSGRIYNEQFF
- | TRBJ1-2 | TRBV27 | once | TGTGCCAGCAGTTTATCCGCCCGGGACAAGCCTAACTATGGCTACACCTTC | CASSLSARDKPNYGYTF
TRBD2 | TRBJ2-1 | TRBV28 | - | TGTGCCAGCAGTCCTACTGCGGGGGACTCCTACAATGAGCAGTTCTTC | CASSPTAGDSYNEQFF
- | TRBJ1-3 | TRBV14 | once | TGTGCCAGCAGCCTCGGAAGGGCGGGTCCTGGAAACACCATATATTTT | CASSLGRAGPGNTIYF
- | TRBJ2-1 | TRBV7-9 | - | TGTGCCAGCAGCTTAGAGCGGAATGAGCAGTTCTTC | CASSLERNEQFF
- | TRBJ2-5 | TRBV5-1 | - | TGCGCCAGCAGCTTGGTCCCAGTAAAAGAGACCCAGTACTTC | CASSLVPVKETQYF
TRBD1 | TRBJ2-2 | TRBV27 | - | TGTGCCAGCCTCGGGACAGGGAACACCGGGGAGCTGTTTTTT | CASLGTGNTGELFF
TRBD2 | TRBJ2-2 | TRBV27 | - | TGTGCCAGCAGTTTATCCCGACTAGCCTCCGGGGAGCTGTTTTTT | CASSLSRLASGELFF
TRBD2 | TRBJ2-3 | TRBV4-1 | - | TGCGCCAGCAGCCCTTCTATAGCGGGGGCGACAGATACGCAGTATTTT | CASSPSIAGATDTQYF
- | TRBJ2-3 | TRBV4-3 | few | TGCGCCAGCAGCCACCCAGGGGCGAACCGGGATACGCAGTATTTT | CASSHPGANRDTQYF
TRBD1 | TRBJ2-7 | TRBV27 | - | TGTGCCAGCAGTTGGGACAGAGCCTACGAGCAGTACTTC | CASSWDRAYEQYF
- | TRBJ2-3 | TRBV27 | - | TGTGCCAGCAGCCAGAAAGTCACAGATACGCAGTATTTT | CASSQKVTDTQYF
TRBD2 | TRBJ2-7 | TRBV15 | - | TGTGCCACCAGCACTAGACTAGCGGGAGGACATTCTGTTTCCTACGAGCAGTACTTC | CATSTRLAGGHSVSYEQYF
- | TRBJ2-5 | TRBV5-8 | - | TGTGCCAGCAGCTCCGACTCCTCAGGGTGGCAGGCCGGGGAGACCCAGTACTTC | CASSSDSSGWQAGETQYF
TRBD2 | TRBJ2-7 | TRBV30 | - | TGTGCCTGGAGTGGACAGGGGACTAGCGGGAGGAGGTCCGAGCAGTACTTC | CAWSGQGTSGRRSEQYF
- | TRBJ2-5 | TRBV5-6 | - | TGTGCCAGCAGCTTGCACGGGAAGAGAGAGACCCAGTACTTC | CASSLHGKRETQYF
- | TRBJ2-7 | TRBV19 | - | TGTGCCAGTAGTATCCGGGTTTTCTACGAGCAGTACTTC | CASSIRVFYEQYF
TRBD1 | TRBJ2-7 | TRBV30 | - | TGTGCCTGGAAACAGGGGTACGAGCAGTACTTC | CAWKQGYEQYF
TRBD1 | TRBJ1-5 | TRBV28 | - | TGTGCCAGCAGAACAGGGGGTCGGGGAGGCAATCAGCCCCAGCATTTT | CASRTGGRGGNQPQHF
- | TRBJ2-1 | TRBV28 | - | TGTGCCAGCAGTTCAGCGGTAGACAATGAGCAGTTCTTC | CASSSAVDNEQFF
- | TRBJ2-1 | TRBV29-1 | - | TGCAGCGTCGACGTGGCTACAGAGAGAATAGCGGCGAGCCTATCCTACAATGAGCAGTTCTTC | CSVDVATERIAASLSYNEQFF
- | TRBJ1-5 | TRBV6-5 | - | TGTGCCAGCAGTTACCGGGGGGGAAAGCCCCAGCATTTT | CASSYRGGKPQHF
- | TRBJ1-1 | TRBV27 | - | TGTGCCAGCTCGTCGGAGGGGAACACTGAAGCTTTCTTT | CASSSEGNTEAFF
TRBD2 | TRBJ2-6 | TRBV19 | - | TGTGCCAGTAGTATACAATGGGCTAGCGGGAGAGACTCTGGGGCCAACGTCCTGACTTTC | CASSIQWASGRDSGANVLTF
- | TRBJ2-3 | TRBV7-2 | - | TGTGCCAGCAGCTTAGCTAGAGGACGGGAGAGAAGGACAGATACGCAGTATTTT | CASSLARGRERRTDTQYF
TRBD2 | TRBJ2-7 | TRBV10-1 | - | TGCGCCAGCAGTGAGAGGCTAGCGGGAGGCCACACGCTCCCCTACGAGCAGTACTTC | CASSERLAGGHTLPYEQYF
TRBD2 | TRBJ2-4 | TRBV30 | - | TGTGCCTGGAGTCGGACTAGCGGGAGAGCCAAAAACATTCAGTACTTC | CAWSRTSGRAKNIQYF
TRBD2 | TRBJ2-7 | TRBV14 | - | TGTGCCAGCAGCCAAGATTCTAGCGGGATCACCTACGAGCAGTACTTC | CASSQDSSGITYEQYF
TRBD2 | TRBJ2-2 | TRBV7-3 | - | TGTGCCAGCAGCTCGAACGGACTAGGCGGGGAGCTGTTTTTT | CASSSNGLGGELFF
TRBD2 | TRBJ2-7 | TRBV28 | - | TGTGCCAGCAGTGGGGCGGGGGAGAGCTACGAGCAGTACTTC | CASSGAGESYEQYF
- | TRBJ2-7 | TRBV23-1 | few | TGCGCCAGCACCTGTCGGGTTCCCTACGAGCAGTACTTC | CASTCRVPYEQYF
- | TRBJ2-2 | TRBV10-1 | few | TGCGCCAGCAGTGAGTCGATGTCAGGGAACGGGGAGCTGTTTTTT | CASSESMSGNGELFF
- | TRBJ2-1 | TRBV7-2 | - | TGTGCCAGCAGCTTAGCGTGGGCCGCCCAGCCCAATGAGCAGTTCTTC | CASSLAWAAQPNEQFF
TRBD2 | TRBJ2-3 | TRBV2 | few | TGTGCCAGCAGTGCCCAGACTAGCCCGGGCGCCGATACGCAGTATTTT | CASSAQTSPGADTQYF
- | TRBJ1-4 | TRBV10-3 | once | TGTGCCATCAGTGGGGCCCAACGCTACGAAAAACTGTTTTTT | CAISGAQRYEKLFF
- | TRBJ1-1 | TRBV25-1 | - | TGTGCCAGCAGTGGCCAGGCGCTGGGTACTGAAGCTTTCTTT | CASSGQALGTEAFF
TRBD2 | TRBJ2-5 | TRBV7-9 | few | TGTGCCAGCACTTCCGGGACTAGCAGCCAAGAGACCCAGTACTTC | CASTSGTSSQETQYF
TRBD2 | TRBJ2-7 | TRBV5-5 | once | TGTGCCAGCAGCTTTTGGGCTCTTGGGATAGCGGGCAGCTCCTACGAGCAGTACTTC | CASSFWALGIAGSSYEQYF
- | TRBJ1-3 | TRBV29-1 | once | TGCAGCGTTGAAGGGGGGCCCTCTGGAAACACCATATATTTT | CSVEGGPSGNTIYF
TRBD2 | TRBJ2-7 | TRBV6-1 | few | TGTGCCAGCAAAGCGGGGGGCTACGAGCAGTACTTC | CASKAGGYEQYF
TRBD1 | TRBJ2-7 | TRBV27 | - | TGTGCCAGCAGAGGCAGGGGGCTTGAGCAGTACTTC | CASRGRGLEQYF
TRBD2 | TRBJ2-7 | TRBV7-9 | few | TGTGCCAGCAGCCTGATGACTAGCGGGAGGGCTGACCGCTGCGGGCAGTACTTC | CASSLMTSGRADRCGQYF
- | TRBJ2-4 | TRBV19 | - | TGTGCCAGTAGTATTTCCAGGGCATCCAAAAACATTCAGTACTTC | CASSISRASKNIQYF
TRBD2 | TRBJ2-4 | TRBV19 | - | TGTGCCAGTAGTATATCCCGGACTAGCGGGAGTCAGAACATTCAGTACTTC | CASSISRTSGSQNIQYF
TRBD1 | TRBJ2-5 | TRBV30 | - | TGTGCCTGGAGTCCGGGACAGCAAGAGACCCAGTACTTC | CAWSPGQQETQYF
- | TRBJ1-5 | TRBV4-1 | - | TGCGCCAGCAGCCAAGGGCAGGGAGGAGGGGATCAGCCCCAGCATTTT | CASSQGQGGGDQPQHF
- | TRBJ2-3 | TRBV27 | - | TGTGCCGGAAAGCGGGGCACAGATACGCAGTATTTT | CAGKRGTDTQYF
- | TRBJ2-2 | TRBV6-1 | - | TGTGCCAGCAGCGGACCCGCAGGGACCGGGGAGCTGTTTTTT | CASSGPAGTGELFF
- | TRBJ1-2 | TRBV25-1 | - | TGTGCCAGCAGTGAATCCACAGGGTTTGTCCGCTACACCTTC | CASSESTGFVRYTF
TRBD2 | TRBJ2-7 | TRBV27 | - | TGTGCCAGCAGTTCCTACCCAGCGGGAGGGCCGTCATCCTACGAGCAGTACTTC | CASSSYPAGGPSSYEQYF
- | TRBJ2-7 | TRBV10-2 | once | TGCGCCAGCAGGGCGGTTGGACGGGATCTACGAGGGCAGTACTTC | CASRAVGRDLRGQYF
- | TRBJ1-2 | TRBV20-1 | - | TGCAGTGCGGCCCGGGAGAATGGCTACACCTTC | CSAARENGYTF
- | TRBJ1-2 | TRBV4-1 | - | TGCGCCAGCAGCCAAGATGGGCCCGAGGGTGGCTACACCTTC | CASSQDGPEGGYTF
- | TRBJ1-5 | TRBV28 | - | TGTGCCAGCAGTTTATCAGGGGACGGACAGCCCCAGCATTTT | CASSLSGDGQPQHF
TRBD1 | TRBJ1-4 | TRBV7-2 | - | TGTGCCAGCAGACGGACAGGGTTTGAAAAACTGTTTTTT | CASRRTGFEKLFF
- | TRBJ2-1 | TRBV7-9 | - | TGTGCCAGCAGCCCACTTGGCGGGGCCGATTCCTACAATGAGCAGTTCTTC | CASSPLGGADSYNEQFF